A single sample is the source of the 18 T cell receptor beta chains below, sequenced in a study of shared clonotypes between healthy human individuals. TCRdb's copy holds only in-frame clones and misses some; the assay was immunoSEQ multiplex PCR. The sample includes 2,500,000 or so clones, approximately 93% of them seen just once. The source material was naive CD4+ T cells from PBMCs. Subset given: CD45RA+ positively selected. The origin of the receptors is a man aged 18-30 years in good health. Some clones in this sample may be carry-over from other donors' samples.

The CDR3, as DNA: TGTGCCAGCAGCGTAGACAGATCTTCGACTGAAGCTTTCTTT. Translation: CASSVDRSSTEAFF. The chain combines TRBV7-8 with TRBJ1-1; possible D gene TRBD1, 5 bases. The germline V and J ends were trimmed by 5 bases and 5 bases, with 15 bases remaining between them. This CDR3 is 14 amino acids long. The germline gives CDR1 SGHVS, CDR2 FQNEAQ.

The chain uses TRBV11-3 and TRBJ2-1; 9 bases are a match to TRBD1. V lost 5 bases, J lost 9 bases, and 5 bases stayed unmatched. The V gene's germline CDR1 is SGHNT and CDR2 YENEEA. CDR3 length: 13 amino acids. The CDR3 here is CASSLQGAREQFF. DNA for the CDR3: TGTGCCAGCAGCCTACAGGGGGCTCGTGAGCAGTTCTTC.

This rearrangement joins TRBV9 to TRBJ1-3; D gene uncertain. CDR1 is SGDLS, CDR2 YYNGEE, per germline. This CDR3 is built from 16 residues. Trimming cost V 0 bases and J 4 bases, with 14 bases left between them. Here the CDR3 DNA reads TGTGCCAGCAGCGTAGTAGCCGTCCTAAACGGAAACACCATATATTTT. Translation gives CASSVVAVLNGNTIYF.

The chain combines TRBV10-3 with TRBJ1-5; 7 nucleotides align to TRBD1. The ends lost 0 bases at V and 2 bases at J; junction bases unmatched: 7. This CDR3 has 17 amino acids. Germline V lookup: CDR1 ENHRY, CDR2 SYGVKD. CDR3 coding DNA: TGTGCCATCAGTGAGTCTTTATCAGGGGGAGGCAATCAGCCCCAGCATTTT. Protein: CAISESLSGGGNQPQHF.

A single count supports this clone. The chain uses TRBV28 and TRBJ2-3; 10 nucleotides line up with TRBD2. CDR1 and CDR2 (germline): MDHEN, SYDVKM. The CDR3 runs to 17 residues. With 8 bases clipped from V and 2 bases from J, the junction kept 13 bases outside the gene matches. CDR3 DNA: TGTGCCAGCCGCCTAGCGGGAGCAACGGGGGCCACAGATACGCAGTATTTT. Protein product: CASRLAGATGATDTQYF.

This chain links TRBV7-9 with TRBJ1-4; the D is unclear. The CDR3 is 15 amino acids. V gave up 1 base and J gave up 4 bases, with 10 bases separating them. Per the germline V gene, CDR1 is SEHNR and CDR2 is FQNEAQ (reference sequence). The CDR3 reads CASSLGAPGNEKLFF. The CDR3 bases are TGTGCCAGCAGCTTAGGGGCCCCGGGTAATGAAAAACTGTTTTTT.

The CDR3 region is CASSLGTSETSSYNEQFF. DNA of the CDR3: TGTGCCAGCAGTTTGGGGACTAGCGAAACGAGCTCCTACAATGAGCAGTTCTTC. The rearrangement joins TRBV27 to TRBJ2-1, with TRBD2 identical over 10 bases. V shed 3 bases and J 0 bases; nucleotides not matched to a gene: 8. The CDR3 extends over 18 amino acids. The germline V gene has CDR1 MNHEY and CDR2 SMNVEV (reference sequence).

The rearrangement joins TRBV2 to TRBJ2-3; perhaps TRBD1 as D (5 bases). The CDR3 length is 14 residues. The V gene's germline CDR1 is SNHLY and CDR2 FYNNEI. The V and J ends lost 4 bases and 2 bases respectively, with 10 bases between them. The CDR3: CASSGRQYTDTQYF. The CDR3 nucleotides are TGTGCCAGCAGTGGGAGACAGTACACAGATACGCAGTATTTT.

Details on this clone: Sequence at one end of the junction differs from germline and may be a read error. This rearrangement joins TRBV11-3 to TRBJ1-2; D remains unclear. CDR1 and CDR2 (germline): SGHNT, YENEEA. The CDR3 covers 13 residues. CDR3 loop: CASSLEASSGLAF. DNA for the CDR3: TGTGCCAGCAGCTTAGAGGCGTCTTCTGGGCTCGCCTTC.

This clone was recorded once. This chain's CDR3 is CASSFRERQFF. CDR3 DNA: TGTGCCAGCAGCTTTAGGGAAAGGCAGTTCTTC. This chain connects TRBV7-2 to TRBJ2-1, with no clear D. V was trimmed by 3 bases and J by 12 bases, leaving 9 bases between them. The CDR3 length is 11 residues. CDR1 and CDR2 from the germline V gene are SGHTA and FQGNSA. Supplemented by reference TRBV7-2 and TRBJ2-1, the full variable domain reads GAGVSQSPSNKVTEKGKDVELRCDPISGHTALYWYRQSLGQGLEFLIYFQGNSAPDKSGLPSDRFSAERTGGSVSTLTIQRTQQEDSAVYLCASSFRERQFFGPGTRLTVL.

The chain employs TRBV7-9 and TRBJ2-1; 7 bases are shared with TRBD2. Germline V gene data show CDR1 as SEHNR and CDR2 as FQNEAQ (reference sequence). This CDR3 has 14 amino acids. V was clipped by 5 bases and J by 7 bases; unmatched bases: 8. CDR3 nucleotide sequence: TGTGCCAGCAGCCTCAGTGGGACTACAAATGAGCAGTTCTTC. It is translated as CASSLSGTTNEQFF.

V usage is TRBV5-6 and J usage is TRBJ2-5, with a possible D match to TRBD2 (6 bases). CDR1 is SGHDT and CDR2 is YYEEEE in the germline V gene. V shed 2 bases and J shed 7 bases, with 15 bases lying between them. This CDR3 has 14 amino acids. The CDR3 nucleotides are TGTGCCAGCAGCTTACCCCTAGCGTTGGGGACCCAGTACTTC. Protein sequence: CASSLPLALGTQYF.

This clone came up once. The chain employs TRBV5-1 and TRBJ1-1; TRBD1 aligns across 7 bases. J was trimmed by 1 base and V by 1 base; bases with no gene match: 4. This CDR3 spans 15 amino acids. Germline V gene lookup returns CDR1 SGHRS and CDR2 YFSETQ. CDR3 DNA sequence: TGCGCCAGCAGCTTGATTTCAGGGGGGAACACTGAAGCTTTCTTT. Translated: CASSLISGGNTEAFF.

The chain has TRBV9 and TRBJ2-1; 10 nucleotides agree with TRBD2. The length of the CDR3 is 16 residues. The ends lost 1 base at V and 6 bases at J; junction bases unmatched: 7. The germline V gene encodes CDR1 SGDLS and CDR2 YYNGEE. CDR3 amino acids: CASSVYTSGIGNEQFF. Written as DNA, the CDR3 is TGTGCCAGCAGCGTATATACTAGCGGGATAGGCAATGAGCAGTTCTTC.

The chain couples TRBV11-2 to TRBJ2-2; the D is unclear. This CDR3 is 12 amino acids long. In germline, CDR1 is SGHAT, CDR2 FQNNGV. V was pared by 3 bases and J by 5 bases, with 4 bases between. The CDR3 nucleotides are TGTGCCAGCAGCTTTACGACCGGGGAGCTGTTTTTT. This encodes CASSFTTGELFF.

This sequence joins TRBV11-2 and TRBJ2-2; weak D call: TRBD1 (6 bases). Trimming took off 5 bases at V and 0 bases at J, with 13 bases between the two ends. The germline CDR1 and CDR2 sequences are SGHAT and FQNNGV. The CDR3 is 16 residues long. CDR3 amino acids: CASSRIRGPNTGELFF. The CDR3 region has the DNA TGTGCCAGCAGCCGCATCAGGGGCCCGAACACCGGGGAGCTGTTTTTT.

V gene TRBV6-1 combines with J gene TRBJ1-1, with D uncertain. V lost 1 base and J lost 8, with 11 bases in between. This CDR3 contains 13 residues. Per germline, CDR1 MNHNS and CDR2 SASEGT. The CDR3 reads CASSEVTAAEAFF. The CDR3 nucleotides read TGTGCCAGCAGTGAAGTAACAGCGGCGGAAGCTTTCTTT.

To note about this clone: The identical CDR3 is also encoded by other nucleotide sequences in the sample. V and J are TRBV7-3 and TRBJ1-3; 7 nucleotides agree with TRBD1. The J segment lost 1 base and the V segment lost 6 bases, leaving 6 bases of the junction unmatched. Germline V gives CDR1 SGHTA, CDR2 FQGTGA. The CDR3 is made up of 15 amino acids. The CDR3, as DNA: TGTGCCAGCAGTTCGACAGGGCGGTCTGGAAACACCATATATTTT. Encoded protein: CASSSTGRSGNTIYF.